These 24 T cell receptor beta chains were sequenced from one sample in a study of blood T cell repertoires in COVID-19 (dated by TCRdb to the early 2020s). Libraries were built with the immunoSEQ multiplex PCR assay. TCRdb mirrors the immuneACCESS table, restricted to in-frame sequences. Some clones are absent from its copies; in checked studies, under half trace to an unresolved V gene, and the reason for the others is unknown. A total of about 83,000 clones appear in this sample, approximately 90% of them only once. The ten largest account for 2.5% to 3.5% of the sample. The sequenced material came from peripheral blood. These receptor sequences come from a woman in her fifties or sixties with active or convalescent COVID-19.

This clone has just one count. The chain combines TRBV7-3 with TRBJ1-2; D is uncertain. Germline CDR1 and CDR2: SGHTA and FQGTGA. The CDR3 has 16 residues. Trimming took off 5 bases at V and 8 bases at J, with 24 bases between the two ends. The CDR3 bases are TGTGCCAGCAGCCCCCAGGCGGGGTCTGGTATGGGAGGCTACACCTTC. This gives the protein CASSPQAGSGMGGYTF.

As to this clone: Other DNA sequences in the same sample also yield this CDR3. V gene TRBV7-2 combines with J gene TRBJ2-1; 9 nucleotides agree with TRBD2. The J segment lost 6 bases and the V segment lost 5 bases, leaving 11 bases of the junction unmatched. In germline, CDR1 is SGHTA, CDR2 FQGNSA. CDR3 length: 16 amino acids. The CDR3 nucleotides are TGTGCCAGCAGCCCGCAAGGTGCGGGGGGGCGCAATGAGCAGTTCTTC. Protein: CASSPQGAGGRNEQFF.

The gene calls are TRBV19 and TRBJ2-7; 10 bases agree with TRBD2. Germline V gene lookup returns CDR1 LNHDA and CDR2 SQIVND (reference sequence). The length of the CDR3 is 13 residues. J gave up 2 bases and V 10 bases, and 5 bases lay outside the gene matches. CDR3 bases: TGTGCCACCCGAGCGGGGGGGACCTACGAGCAGTACTTC. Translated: CATRAGGTYEQYF.

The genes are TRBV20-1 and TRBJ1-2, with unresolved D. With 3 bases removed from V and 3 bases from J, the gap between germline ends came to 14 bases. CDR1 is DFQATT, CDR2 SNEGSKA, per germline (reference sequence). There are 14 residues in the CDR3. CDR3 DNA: TGCAGTGCTAGTCCGGCCGGGAGGGACTATGGCTACACCTTC. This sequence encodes CSASPAGRDYGYTF.

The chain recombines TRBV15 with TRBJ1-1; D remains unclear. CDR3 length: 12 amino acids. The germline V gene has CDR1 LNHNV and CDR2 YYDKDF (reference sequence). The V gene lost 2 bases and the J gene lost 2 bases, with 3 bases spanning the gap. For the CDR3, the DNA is TGTGCCACCAGCAGACAAAACACTGAAGCTTTCTTT. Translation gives CATSRQNTEAFF. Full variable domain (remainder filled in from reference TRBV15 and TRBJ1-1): DAMVIQNPRYQVTQFGKPVTLSCSQTLNHNVMYWYQQKSSQAPKLLFHYYDKDFNNEADTPDNFQSRRPNTSFCFLDIRSPGLGDTAMYLCATSRQNTEAFFGQGTRLTVV.

CDR3 DNA sequence: TGCAGTGTCCTGGACATCCACGAGCAGTACTTC. As protein: CSVLDIHEQYF. The V gene is TRBV20-1, the J gene TRBJ2-7, with D possibly TRBD1 on 5 matching bases. Per the germline V gene, CDR1 is DFQATT and CDR2 is SNEGSKA (reference sequence). Trimming removed 7 bases from V and 5 bases from J, with 12 bases in between. There are 11 residues in the CDR3.

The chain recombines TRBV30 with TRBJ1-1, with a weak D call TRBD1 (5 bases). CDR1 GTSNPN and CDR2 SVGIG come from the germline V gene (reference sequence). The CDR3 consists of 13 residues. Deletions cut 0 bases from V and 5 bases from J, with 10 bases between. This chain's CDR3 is CAWSVGGGTEAFF. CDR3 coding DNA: TGTGCCTGGAGTGTCGGGGGGGGGACTGAAGCTTTCTTT.

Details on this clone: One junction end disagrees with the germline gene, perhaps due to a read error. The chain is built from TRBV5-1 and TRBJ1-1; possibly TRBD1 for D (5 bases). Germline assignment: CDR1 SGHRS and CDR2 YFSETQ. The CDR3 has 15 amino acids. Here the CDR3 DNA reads TGCGCCACCAAGCCGGGCGGGGGAGGGAACCCTGAAGCTTTCTTT. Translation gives CATKPGGGGNPEAFF.

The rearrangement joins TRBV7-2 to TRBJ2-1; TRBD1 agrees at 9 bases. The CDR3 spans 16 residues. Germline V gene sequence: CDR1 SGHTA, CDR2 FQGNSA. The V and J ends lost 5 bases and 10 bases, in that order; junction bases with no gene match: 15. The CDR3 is CASSHRGRLRRPEQFF. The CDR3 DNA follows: TGTGCCAGCAGCCACAGGGGGCGTTTAAGGCGCCCCGAGCAGTTCTTC.

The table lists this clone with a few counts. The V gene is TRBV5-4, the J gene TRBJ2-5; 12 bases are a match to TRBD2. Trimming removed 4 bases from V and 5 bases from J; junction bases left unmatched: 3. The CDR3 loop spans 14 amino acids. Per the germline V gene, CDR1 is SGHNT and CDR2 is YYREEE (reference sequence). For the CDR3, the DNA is TGTGCCAGCAGCCAGACTAGCGGGGGTGAGACCCAGTACTTC. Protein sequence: CASSQTSGGETQYF.

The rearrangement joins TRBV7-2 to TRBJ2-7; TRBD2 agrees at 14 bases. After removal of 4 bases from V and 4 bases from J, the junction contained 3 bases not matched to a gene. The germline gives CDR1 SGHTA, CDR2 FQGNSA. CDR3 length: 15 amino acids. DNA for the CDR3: TGTGCCAGCAGCTCCGGACTAGCGGGGGGTTACGAGCAGTACTTC. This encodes CASSSGLAGGYEQYF.

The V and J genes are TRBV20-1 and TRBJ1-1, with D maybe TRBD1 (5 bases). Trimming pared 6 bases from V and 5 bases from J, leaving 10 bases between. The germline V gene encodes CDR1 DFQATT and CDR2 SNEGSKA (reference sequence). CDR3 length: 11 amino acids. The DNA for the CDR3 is TGCAGTGCGACCCCAGGGACTGAAGCTTTCTTT. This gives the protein CSATPGTEAFF.

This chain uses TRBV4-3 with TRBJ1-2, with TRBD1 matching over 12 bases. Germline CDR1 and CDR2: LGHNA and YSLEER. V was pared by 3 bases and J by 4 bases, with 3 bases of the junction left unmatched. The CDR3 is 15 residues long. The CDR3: CASSQGTGGGYGYTF. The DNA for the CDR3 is TGCGCCAGCAGCCAGGGGACAGGGGGCGGCTATGGCTACACCTTC.

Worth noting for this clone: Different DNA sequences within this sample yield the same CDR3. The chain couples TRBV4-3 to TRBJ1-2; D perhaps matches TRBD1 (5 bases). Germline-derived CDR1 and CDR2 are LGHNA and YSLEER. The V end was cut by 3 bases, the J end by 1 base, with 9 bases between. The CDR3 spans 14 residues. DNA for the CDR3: TGCGCCAGCAGCCATCGACAGCGTAACTATGGCTACACCTTC. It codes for CASSHRQRNYGYTF.

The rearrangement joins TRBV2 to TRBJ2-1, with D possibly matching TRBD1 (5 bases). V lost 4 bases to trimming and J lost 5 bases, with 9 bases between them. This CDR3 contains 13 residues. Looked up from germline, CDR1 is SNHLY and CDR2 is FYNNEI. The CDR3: CASSVRGNNEQFF. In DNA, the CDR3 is TGTGCCAGCAGTGTAAGGGGAAACAATGAGCAGTTCTTC.

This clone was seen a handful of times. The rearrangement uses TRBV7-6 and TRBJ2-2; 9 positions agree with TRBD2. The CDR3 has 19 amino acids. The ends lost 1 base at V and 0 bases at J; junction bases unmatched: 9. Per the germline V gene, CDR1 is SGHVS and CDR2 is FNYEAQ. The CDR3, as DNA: TGTGCCAGCAGCTTAGTTAGGATAGCGGGGGAACCGAACACCGGGGAGCTGTTTTTT. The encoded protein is CASSLVRIAGEPNTGELFF.

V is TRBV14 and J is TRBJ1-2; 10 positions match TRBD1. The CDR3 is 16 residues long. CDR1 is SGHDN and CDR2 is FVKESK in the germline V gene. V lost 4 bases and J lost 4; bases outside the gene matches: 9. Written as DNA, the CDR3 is TGTGCCAGCAGCCCACACTGGGACAGGGGTTCCTATGGCTACACCTTC. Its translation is CASSPHWDRGSYGYTF.

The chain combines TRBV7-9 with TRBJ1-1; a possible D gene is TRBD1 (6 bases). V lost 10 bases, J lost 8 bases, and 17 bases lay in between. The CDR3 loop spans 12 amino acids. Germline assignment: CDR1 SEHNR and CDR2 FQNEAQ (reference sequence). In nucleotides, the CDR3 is TGTGCCATATCACAGGGAGTCTACGAAGCTTTCTTT. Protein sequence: CAISQGVYEAFF.

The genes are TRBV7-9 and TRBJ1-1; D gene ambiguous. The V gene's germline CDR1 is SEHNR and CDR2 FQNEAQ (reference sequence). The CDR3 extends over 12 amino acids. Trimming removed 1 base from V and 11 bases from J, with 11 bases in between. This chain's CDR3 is CASSLGRDRAFF. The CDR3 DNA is TGTGCCAGCAGCTTAGGGAGGGATCGGGCTTTCTTT.

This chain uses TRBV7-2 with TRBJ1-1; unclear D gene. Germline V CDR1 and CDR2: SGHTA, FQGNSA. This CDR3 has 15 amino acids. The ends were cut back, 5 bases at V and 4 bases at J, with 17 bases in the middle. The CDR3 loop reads CASSPGVSFSTEAFF. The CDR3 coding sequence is TGTGCCAGCAGCCCGGGTGTGTCCTTCAGCACTGAAGCTTTCTTT.

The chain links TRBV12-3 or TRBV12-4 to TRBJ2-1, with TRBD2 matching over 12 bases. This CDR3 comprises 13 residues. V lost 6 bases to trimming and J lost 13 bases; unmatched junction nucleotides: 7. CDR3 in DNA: TGTGCCAGCAGCCGATCTAGCGGGGGGGTCCAGTTCTTC. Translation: CASSRSSGGVQFF.

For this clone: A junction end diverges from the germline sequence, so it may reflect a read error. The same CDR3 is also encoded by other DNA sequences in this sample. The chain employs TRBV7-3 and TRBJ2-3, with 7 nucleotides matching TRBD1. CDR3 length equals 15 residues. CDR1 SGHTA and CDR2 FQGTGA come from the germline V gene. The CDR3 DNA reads TGTGCCAGCAGCCTAACAGGGGCTCGCACAGATACGCAGTATTTT. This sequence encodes CASSLTGARTDTQYF.

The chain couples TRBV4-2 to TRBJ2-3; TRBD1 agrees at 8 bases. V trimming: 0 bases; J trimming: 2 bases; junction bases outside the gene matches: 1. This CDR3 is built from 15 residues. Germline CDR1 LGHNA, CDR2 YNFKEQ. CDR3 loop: CASSQDQGATDTQYF. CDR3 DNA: TGTGCCAGCAGCCAAGATCAGGGGGCCACAGATACGCAGTATTTT.

This CDR3 reads CAISEGQAQDEQYF. The CDR3 DNA sequence: TGTGCCATCAGTGAGGGGCAGGCCCAGGACGAGCAGTACTTC. This chain connects TRBV10-3 to TRBJ2-7; no reliable D call. CDR1 is ENHRY, CDR2 SYGVKD, per germline. The CDR3 totals 14 residues. Trimming took off 2 bases at V and 5 bases at J, with 13 bases between the two ends.